Detailed here is one T cell receptor beta chain. This clonotype was observed a handful of times. The antigen this receptor binds is unknown. A much larger clone lies one base from this, so it may be a read error. CDR3 length: 15 amino acids, cysteine to phenylalanine. The entry retains the CDR3 DNA only, 45 bases that are in frame from base 1. According to the germline V gene, CDR1 reads MDHEN and CDR2 reads SYDVKM. The hyperthyroidism patients were between 18 and 65 years old and newly diagnosed, with a disease duration of less than 2 months. Any patient with an uncontrolled infection, another autoimmune disease, pregnancy or lactation was excluded. Diagnoses relied on clinical symptoms, serum thyroxine and TRAb, thyroid ultrasound and orbital computed tomography. Blood from progressor patients was collected at the time of first diagnosis with hyperthyroidism, before any ophthalmopathy symptoms had appeared. Ficoll-Paque density gradient centrifugation was used to isolate PBMCs from around 10 ml of fresh peripheral blood. Progressor patients were first diagnosed with Graves' hyperthyroidism and then developed ophthalmopathy during follow-up. Trizol reagent was used to extract total RNA, and RNA quality was then checked on an Agilent 2100 Bioanalyzer.

The entry originates in a study of T cells in Graves' hyperthyroidism and ophthalmopathy (dated by TCRdb to the late 2010s). For context, the study as a whole: Peripheral blood was sampled at the time of initial diagnosis, prior to any treatment. To identify TCR V-J signatures that set the groups apart, the researchers used a discovery cohort of 100 or so patients, made up of 40 to 45 with Graves' ophthalmopathy and about 55 with stable Graves' hyperthyroidism. In about 6 Graves' hyperthyroidism patients, the study also compared T-cell repertoires from thyroid tissue with T-cell repertoires from blood. Prospective prediction of ophthalmopathy was tested in an independent validation cohort consisting of 18 to 20 hyperthyroidism patients and around 17 patients who later progressed to ophthalmopathy. Once sampling was done, hyperthyroidism patients were given methimazole at a starting dose of 30 mg daily, whereas ophthalmopathy patients were given high-dose intravenous methylprednisolone. The 95 to 100 discovery patients were randomly divided into training and test sets at a 7:3 ratio. The paper reports TCR Vbeta CDR3 sequencing of approximately 130 peripheral blood samples: some 44 ophthalmopathy, roughly 74 hyperthyroidism and about 17 progressor patients. Results and caveats for the whole study, not just this receptor: Most expanded thyroid clonotypes (frequency above 0.001) were also detected in blood, suggesting blood repertoires may reflect thyroid immune responses. Sample size was not statistically predetermined, and blinding of investigators to group allocation was not performed. A 13 V-J signature model separated ophthalmopathy from stable hyperthyroidism, with approximately 87% sensitivity and 81% to 82% specificity in cross-validation and 80%/75% in testing. In validation, the model predicted progression to ophthalmopathy with 55% to 71% sensitivity and 72% to 85% specificity, a median of 6.5 months before onset.

The TCR beta CDR3 regions were amplified from RNA transcripts. For the first round of RT-PCR on the TCR CDR3, the HTBI primer set was used together with the Qiagen OneStep RT-PCR kit. Libraries were constructed in a second round of multiplex PCR, after which size selection and purification were performed. Libraries were sequenced paired-end with 100 bp reads on an Illumina HiSeq2000. From the authors' description of their analysis: SOAPnuke was used to process the raw data, with reads discarded if the reads contained adapters or uncalled bases, had a mean Phred below 15, or lacked an exact constant-primer or identifier match. COPE v1.2.5 was used to merge the high-quality paired reads, and each unique nucleotide sequence was defined as a clonotype. MiTCR v1.1 was used to align the clonotypes against IMGT TRBV, TRBD and TRBJ reference segments. Only V-J combinations with frequency above 0.0001, covering approximately 99% of repertoires, were analysed. The TCS score was defined as the ratio of F50 (clonal expansion) to E x V (chaos), calculated using BLOSUM62-based TCRdist between CDR3 peptides within each V-J. Welch's t-statistics and random forest reduced 500 to 550 V-J features to about 13, which were used in a naive Bayes classifier (R e1071). In TCRdb, the public reads were trimmed at Q25 with fastp and aligned with MiXCR, with productive beta chains retained. Here each entry gathers all rows of one CDR3 protein and keeps the most common genes and DNA. TCRdb, rather than the study authors, made the V and J calls. Across this sample there are some 600,000 distinct CDR3 sequences, with approximately 15% seen only once. The top ten clonotypes cover roughly 5.7% of the sample.

The chain links TRBV28 with TRBJ2-3; matching of 6 bases hints at TRBD1 as the D gene. This TCR was sampled from a woman younger than 45 with Graves' hyperthyroidism that later progressed to Graves' ophthalmopathy. The sequenced sample was blood. The encoded CDR3 is CASSFVDRDTDSQYF. The DNA is as follows: TGTGCCAGCAGCTTCGTGGACAGAGACACAGATTCGCAGTATTTT.